The 24 T cell receptor beta chains below come from one sample, sequenced in a study of blood T cell repertoires in COVID-19. The method was immunoSEQ multiplex PCR; TCRdb's version includes in-frame clones alone and lacks a portion of them. The sample yields roughly 140,000 clones, 80% to 90% seen once. The source material was peripheral blood. These receptors were taken from a human donor in a cohort sampled during active COVID-19.

The DNA for the CDR3 is TGTGCCAGCTCACCGACTAGCGGGGTAGATACGCAGTATTTT. It codes for CASSPTSGVDTQYF. This chain joins TRBV18 and TRBJ2-3; 11 nucleotides align to TRBD2. CDR3 length equals 14 residues. Per germline, CDR1 KGHSH and CDR2 LQKENI. V lost 3 bases, J lost 5 bases, and 1 base stayed unmatched.

The chain uses TRBV19 and TRBJ2-1, with TRBD2 matching over 11 bases. Germline loops: CDR1 LNHDA, CDR2 SQIVND (reference sequence). V was pared by 7 bases and J by 5 bases, with 4 bases of the junction left unmatched. The CDR3 runs to 14 residues. DNA of the CDR3: TGTGCCAGTACCGTAGCGGGGGGGAACAATGAGCAGTTCTTC. As protein: CASTVAGGNNEQFF.

The gene calls are TRBV7-9 and TRBJ2-2; tentatively, D is TRBD1 (5 bases). Germline V lookup: CDR1 SEHNR, CDR2 FQNEAQ (reference sequence). The CDR3 length is 14 residues. V lost 2 bases to trimming and J lost 6 bases, with 10 bases between them. The CDR3 reads CASSLLKGAGELFF. The CDR3 bases are TGTGCCAGCAGCTTATTAAAAGGGGCCGGGGAGCTGTTTTTT.

The chain couples TRBV7-9 to TRBJ1-1; a weak D match, TRBD1 (6 bases). This CDR3 has 16 amino acids. The V end lost 5 bases, the J end lost 1 base, and 17 bases lay between the germline ends. Per the germline V gene, CDR1 is SEHNR and CDR2 is FQNEAQ (reference sequence). CDR3 in amino acids: CASSPYTGLGNTEAFF. DNA of the CDR3: TGTGCCAGCAGCCCATATACAGGGCTGGGGAACACTGAAGCTTTCTTT. Combining the CDR3 with reference TRBV7-9 and TRBJ1-1 gives the whole variable domain DTGVSQNPRHKITKRGQNVTFRCDPISEHNRLYWYRQTLGQGPEFLTYFQNEAQLEKSRLLSDRFSAERPKGSFSTLEIQRTEQGDSAMYLCASSPYTGLGNTEAFFGQGTRLTVV.

The chain has TRBV28 and TRBJ2-7; weak D call: TRBD1 (6 bases). V lost 5 bases and J lost 2, with 10 bases in between. In germline, CDR1 is MDHEN, CDR2 SYDVKM. The CDR3 runs to 13 residues. The CDR3 coding sequence is TGTGCCAGCAGTATACGACAGGCCTACGAGCAGTACTTC. Protein product: CASSIRQAYEQYF. The full variable domain, with the rest looked up from reference TRBV28 and TRBJ2-7, is DVKVTQSSRYLVKRTGEKVFLECVQDMDHENMFWYRQDPGLGLRLIYFSYDVKMKEKGDIPEGYSVSREKKERFSLILESASTNQTSMYLCASSIRQAYEQYFGPGTRLTVT.

The chain employs TRBV10-3 and TRBJ1-2; 9 bases line up with TRBD1. Losses at the gene ends were 7 bases for V and 5 bases for J; bases not matched to a gene: 11. Germline CDR1 and CDR2: ENHRY and SYGVKD. This CDR3 is built from 15 residues. CDR3 in amino acids: CAITGQGPPGYGYTF. The CDR3 DNA reads as TGTGCCATCACGGGACAGGGTCCACCTGGGTATGGCTACACCTTC.

The J gene is TRBJ2-5, the V gene TRBV4-1; D perhaps matches TRBD2 (6 bases). Germline V gene sequence: CDR1 MGHRA, CDR2 YSYEKL. CDR3 length: 15 amino acids. V gave up 4 bases and J gave up 4 bases, with 16 bases separating them. The CDR3 bases are TGCGCCAGCAGCCCCCTCGGGGGAGAGGGAGAGACCCAGTACTTC. Translated, it gives CASSPLGGEGETQYF.

There are a few counts of this clone. The V and J genes are TRBV19 and TRBJ2-1, with D perhaps matching TRBD1 (6 bases). Trimming stripped 3 bases from V and 3 bases from J, with 12 bases between. The CDR3 is 15 amino acids. Per the germline V gene, CDR1 is LNHDA and CDR2 is SQIVND (reference sequence). The CDR3 DNA reads as TGTGCCAGTAGTATCCGACAGGTGAACTACAATGAGCAGTTCTTC. Protein sequence: CASSIRQVNYNEQFF.

The rearrangement links TRBV7-9 to TRBJ2-7; D perhaps matches TRBD1 (6 bases). The CDR3 has 13 amino acids. CDR1 SEHNR and CDR2 FQNEAQ come from the germline V gene (reference sequence). Trimming took 1 base from V and 3 from J, leaving 7 bases between them. Here the CDR3 DNA reads TGTGCCAGCAGCTTAGAAGGGGGCTACGAGCAGTACTTC. Translation: CASSLEGGYEQYF.

The chain couples TRBV7-2 to TRBJ2-1, with 12 positions matching TRBD2. The CDR3 is made up of 15 amino acids. The germline CDR1 and CDR2 sequences are SGHTA and FQGNSA. J lost 4 bases, V lost 5 bases, and 3 bases had no gene match. In nucleotides, the CDR3 is TGTGCCAGCAGCCCGGGGACTAGCGGGTACAATGAGCAGTTCTTC. Protein sequence: CASSPGTSGYNEQFF.

This chain joins TRBV6-5 and TRBJ1-1; D possibly corresponds to TRBD1 (5 bases). Germline loops: CDR1 MNHEY, CDR2 SVGAGI. The CDR3 has 14 residues. V lost 5 bases to trimming and J lost 3 bases, with 13 bases between them. The CDR3 nucleotides are TGTGCCAGCAGTAGGATCAGGGCGGACACTGAAGCTTTCTTT. Translated: CASSRIRADTEAFF.

In this sample, this clone turned up a few times. The CDR3 nucleotides read TGTGCCAGCAGCTCCCTATCCTATCCGCGAGGCTACACCTTC. Its protein is CASSSLSYPRGYTF. The chain combines TRBV5-6 with TRBJ1-2; D unclear. This CDR3 has 14 amino acids. Trimming removed 3 bases at V and 8 bases at J, with 17 bases between. The germline gives CDR1 SGHDT, CDR2 YYEEEE.

A few counts support this clone. The rearrangement uses TRBV10-1 and TRBJ1-2; 7 bases match TRBD1. The ends lost 6 bases at V and 7 bases at J; junction bases unmatched: 8. The germline V gene encodes CDR1 WNHNN and CDR2 SYGVQD (reference sequence). The length of the CDR3 is 13 residues. Here the CDR3 DNA reads TGCGCCAGCAGCGTCGACAGGGCGGGTGGCTACACCTTC. Its translation: CASSVDRAGGYTF.

The chain carries TRBV19 and TRBJ1-2; 10 positions agree with TRBD1. CDR1 and CDR2 from the germline V gene are LNHDA and SQIVND (reference sequence). CDR3 length equals 15 residues. With 5 bases clipped from V and 6 bases from J, the junction kept 9 bases outside the gene matches. CDR3 loop: CASSYGTGDSDGYTF. CDR3 DNA: TGTGCCAGTAGTTACGGGACAGGGGATTCGGATGGCTACACCTTC. Full variable domain (rest looked up from reference TRBV19 and TRBJ1-2): DGGITQSPKYLFRKEGQNVTLSCEQNLNHDAMYWYRQDPGQGLRLIYYSQIVNDFQKGDIAEGYSVSREKKESFPLTVTSAQKNPTAFYLCASSYGTGDSDGYTFGSGTRLTVV.

A single count supports this clone. V is TRBV28 and J is TRBJ2-3; a weak D match, TRBD2 (7 bases). The CDR3 sequence is 14 residues long. Germline V gives CDR1 MDHEN, CDR2 SYDVKM. V lost 7 bases and J 2 bases, leaving 13 bases between the germline ends. The CDR3 region has the DNA TGTGCCAGCACTGGGGCGGGGGCCACAGATACGCAGTATTTT. Amino acid sequence: CASTGAGATDTQYF.

V and J are TRBV27 and TRBJ2-3; possible D gene TRBD2, 6 bases. Trimming cost V 6 bases and J 3 bases, with 16 bases left between them. CDR3 size: 15 residues. Germline V lookup: CDR1 MNHEY, CDR2 SMNVEV (reference sequence). The CDR3 DNA sequence: TGTGCCAGCAGCCCAGGACGGGGGAGGACAGATACGCAGTATTTT. Its protein is CASSPGRGRTDTQYF.

This clone was seen repeatedly, ten times or more. Additional DNA sequences in this sample encode the identical CDR3. V and J are TRBV28 and TRBJ2-5; D is ambiguous. The CDR3 loop spans 12 amino acids. V shed 6 bases and J shed 2 bases, with 7 bases lying between them. Germline V lookup: CDR1 MDHEN, CDR2 SYDVKM. The CDR3: CASSPGQETQYF. The CDR3 nucleotides read TGTGCCAGCAGCCCCGGGCAAGAGACCCAGTACTTC.

The chain is built from TRBV5-6 and TRBJ2-7; no definite D call. In germline, CDR1 is SGHDT, CDR2 YYEEEE. The CDR3 extends over 12 amino acids. The V gene lost 4 bases and the J gene lost 4 bases, with 9 bases spanning the gap. CDR3 sequence: CASSAQDYEQYF. The DNA of the CDR3 is TGTGCCAGCAGCGCACAAGATTACGAGCAGTACTTC.

This chain connects TRBV28 to TRBJ1-4; D might be TRBD1 (5 bases). The CDR3 loop spans 14 amino acids. Trimming removed 6 bases at V and 5 bases at J, with 13 bases between. Germline CDR1 is MDHEN and CDR2 is SYDVKM. The CDR3 DNA reads TGTGCCAGCAGGTGGCGACGGGGGAATGAAAAACTGTTTTTT. It is translated as CASRWRRGNEKLFF.

This chain uses TRBV5-6 with TRBJ2-2, with a possible D match to TRBD2 (5 bases). This CDR3 region has 15 residues. Germline values: CDR1 SGHDT, CDR2 YYEEEE. V shed 7 bases and J shed 1 base, with 14 bases lying between them. The CDR3 loop reads CASSQLRENTGELFF. CDR3 nucleotide sequence: TGTGCCAGCTCCCAGCTCCGGGAGAACACCGGGGAGCTGTTTTTT.

This chain joins TRBV7-2 and TRBJ2-1; TRBD2 matches 14 bases. Per the germline V gene, CDR1 is SGHTA and CDR2 is FQGNSA. This CDR3 spans 14 amino acids. The V gene end was trimmed by 4 bases and the J gene end by 10 bases; junction bases not matched to a gene: 3. The CDR3 region is CASSWGLAGVEQFF. For the CDR3, the DNA is TGTGCCAGCAGCTGGGGACTAGCGGGGGTAGAGCAGTTCTTC.

The chain combines TRBV5-8 with TRBJ1-1, with TRBD1 identical over 7 bases. The trim removed 1 base at V and 5 bases at J, leaving 11 bases unmatched. CDR1 is SGHTS and CDR2 is YDEGEE in the germline V gene. The CDR3 is made up of 16 amino acids. The CDR3, as DNA: TGTGCCAGCAGCTTGATGTTGGGACAGTCATTGACTGAAGCTTTCTTT. Protein: CASSLMLGQSLTEAFF.

The table lists this clone with many counts. The V call is TRBV6-4, the J call TRBJ1-5; the match to TRBD1 covers 8 bases. The trim removed 3 bases at V and 1 base at J, leaving 2 bases unmatched. Germline V CDR1 and CDR2: MRHNA, SNTAGT. The CDR3 runs to 15 residues. CDR3 nucleotides: TGTGCCAGCAGTGAAACAGGGGGAAGCAATCAGCCCCAGCATTTT. Its protein is CASSETGGSNQPQHF.

The chain recombines TRBV5-1 with TRBJ2-1, with 8 bases aligning to TRBD2. CDR3 length equals 15 residues. Germline CDR1 SGHRS, CDR2 YFSETQ. V was pared by 4 bases and J by 8 bases, with 11 bases of the junction left unmatched. The CDR3 spells CASSPLVAGNYEQFF. CDR3 sequence (DNA): TGCGCCAGCAGCCCATTAGTAGCGGGAAATTATGAGCAGTTCTTC.